The 2 T cell receptor beta chains given below trace back to one sample, sequenced in a study of CD8 T cells in Susac syndrome. RNA amounts of roughly 0.5 to 1 ug underwent reverse transcription with random hexamers. TCRdb called the immunoSEQ multiplex PCR reads again in MiXCR, with one record for every CDR3 protein. The sample lists approximately 200,000 distinct CDR3 sequences, 92% occurring once. Sample: CD8+ T cells from PBMCs. The receptors shown here come from a human donor with multiple sclerosis.

The chain employs TRBV6-1 and TRBJ2-1, with a possible D match to TRBD2 (5 bases). This CDR3 has 13 amino acids. The germline V gene encodes CDR1 MNHNS and CDR2 SASEGT. As DNA, the CDR3 is TGTGCAGCCAGGAGGCAGGTAGAGAATGAGCAGTTCTTC. This sequence encodes CAARRQVENEQFF.

The chain uses TRBV29-1 and TRBJ1-2, with TRBD1 as a possible D gene (6 bases). Germline assignment: CDR1 SQVTM and CDR2 ANQGSEA. V dropped 5 bases and J dropped 2 bases, with 12 bases sitting between them. The CDR3 extends over 13 amino acids. The CDR3 DNA is TGCAGCGTTTTAGGGACATCCAACTATGGCTACACCTTC. It encodes CSVLGTSNYGYTF. Variable domain in full (rest from reference TRBV29-1 and TRBJ1-2): SAVISQKPSRDICQRGTSLTIQCQVDSQVTMMFWYRQQPGQSLTLIATANQGSEATYESGFVIDKFPISRPNLTFSTLTVSNMSPEDSSIYLCSVLGTSNYGYTFGSGTRLTVV.